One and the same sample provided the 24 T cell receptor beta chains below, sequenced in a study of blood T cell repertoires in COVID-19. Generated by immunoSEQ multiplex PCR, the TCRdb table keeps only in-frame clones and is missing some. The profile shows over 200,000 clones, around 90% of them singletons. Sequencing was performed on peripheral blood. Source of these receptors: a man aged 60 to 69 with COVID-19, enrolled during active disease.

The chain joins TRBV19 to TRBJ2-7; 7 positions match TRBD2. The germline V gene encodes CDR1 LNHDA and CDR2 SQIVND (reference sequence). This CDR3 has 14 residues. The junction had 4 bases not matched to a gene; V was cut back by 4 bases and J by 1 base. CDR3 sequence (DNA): TGTGCCAGTAGTAGGACTAGTTCATCCTACGAGCAGTACTTC. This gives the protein CASSRTSSSYEQYF.

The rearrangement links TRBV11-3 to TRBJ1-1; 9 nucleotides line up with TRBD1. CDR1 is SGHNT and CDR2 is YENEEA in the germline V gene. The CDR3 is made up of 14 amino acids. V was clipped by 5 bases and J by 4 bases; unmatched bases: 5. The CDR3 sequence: CASSPGQGSTEAFF. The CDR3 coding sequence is TGTGCCAGCAGCCCGGGACAGGGAAGCACTGAAGCTTTCTTT.

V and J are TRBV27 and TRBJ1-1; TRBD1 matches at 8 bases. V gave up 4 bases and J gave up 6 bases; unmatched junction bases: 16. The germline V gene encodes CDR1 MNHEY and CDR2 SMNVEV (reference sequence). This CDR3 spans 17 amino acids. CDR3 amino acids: CASSWRRGPGGVPEAFF. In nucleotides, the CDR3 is TGTGCCAGCAGTTGGCGCAGGGGGCCAGGGGGCGTGCCTGAAGCTTTCTTT.

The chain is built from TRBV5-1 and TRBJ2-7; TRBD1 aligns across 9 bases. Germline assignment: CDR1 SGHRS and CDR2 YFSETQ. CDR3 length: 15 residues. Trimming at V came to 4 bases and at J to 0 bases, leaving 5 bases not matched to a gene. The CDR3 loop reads CASSPQTGGSYEQYF. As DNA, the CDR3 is TGCGCCAGCAGCCCGCAGACAGGGGGCTCCTACGAGCAGTACTTC.

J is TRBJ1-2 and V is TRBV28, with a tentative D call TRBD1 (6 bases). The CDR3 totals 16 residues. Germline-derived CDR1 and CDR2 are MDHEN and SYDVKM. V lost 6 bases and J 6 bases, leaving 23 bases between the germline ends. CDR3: CASRKTPSTGMDGYTF. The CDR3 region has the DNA TGTGCCAGCAGAAAGACTCCCTCGACAGGCATGGATGGCTACACCTTC.

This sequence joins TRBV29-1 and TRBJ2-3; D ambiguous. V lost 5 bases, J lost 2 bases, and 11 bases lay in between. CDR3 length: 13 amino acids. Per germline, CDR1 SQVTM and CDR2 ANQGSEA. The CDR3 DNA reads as TGCAGCGTTATAGACTTTTACACAGATACGCAGTATTTT. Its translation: CSVIDFYTDTQYF.

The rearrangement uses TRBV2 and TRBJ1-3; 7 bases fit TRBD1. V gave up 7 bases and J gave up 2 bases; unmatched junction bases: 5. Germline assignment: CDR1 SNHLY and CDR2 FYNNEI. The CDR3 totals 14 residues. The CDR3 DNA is TGTGCCAGCACCGAGGGACAGACTGGAAACACCATATATTTT. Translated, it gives CASTEGQTGNTIYF.

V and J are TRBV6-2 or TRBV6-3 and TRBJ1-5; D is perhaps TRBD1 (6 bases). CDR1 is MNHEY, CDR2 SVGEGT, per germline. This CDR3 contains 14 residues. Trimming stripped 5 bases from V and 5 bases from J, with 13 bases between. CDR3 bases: TGTGCCAGCAGTGGACAGTCCTCATATCAGCCCCAGCATTTT. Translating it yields CASSGQSSYQPQHF.

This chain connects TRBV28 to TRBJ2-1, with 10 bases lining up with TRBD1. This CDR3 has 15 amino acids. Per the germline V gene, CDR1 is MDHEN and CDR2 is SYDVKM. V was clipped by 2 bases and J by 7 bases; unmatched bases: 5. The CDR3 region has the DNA TGTGCCAGCAGTTTAGGCGGACAGGGGGGTAATGAGCAGTTCTTC. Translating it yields CASSLGGQGGNEQFF.

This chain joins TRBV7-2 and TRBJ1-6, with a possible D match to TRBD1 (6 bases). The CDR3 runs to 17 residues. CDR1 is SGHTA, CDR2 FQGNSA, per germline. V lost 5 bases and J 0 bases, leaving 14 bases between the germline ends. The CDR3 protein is CASSLRPGDSYNSPLHF. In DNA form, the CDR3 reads TGTGCCAGCAGCCTCAGACCAGGGGACTCCTATAATTCACCCCTCCACTTT.

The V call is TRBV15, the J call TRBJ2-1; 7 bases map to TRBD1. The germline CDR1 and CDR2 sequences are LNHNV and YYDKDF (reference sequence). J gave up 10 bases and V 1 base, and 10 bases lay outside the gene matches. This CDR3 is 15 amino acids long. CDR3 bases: TGTGCCACCAGCAGAGCCTCGTCTGAGGGGGCAGAGCAGTTCTTC. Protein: CATSRASSEGAEQFF.

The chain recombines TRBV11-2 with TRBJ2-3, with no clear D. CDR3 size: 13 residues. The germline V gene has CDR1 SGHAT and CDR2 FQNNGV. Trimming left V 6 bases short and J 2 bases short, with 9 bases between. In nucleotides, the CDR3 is TGTGCCAGCAGATTCACTACCACAGATACGCAGTATTTT. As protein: CASRFTTTDTQYF. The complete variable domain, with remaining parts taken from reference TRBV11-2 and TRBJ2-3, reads EAGVAQSPRYKIIEKRQSVAFWCNPISGHATLYWYQQILGQGPKLLIQFQNNGVVDDSQLPKDRFSAERLKGVDSTLKIQPAKLEDSAVYLCASRFTTTDTQYFGPGTRLTVL.

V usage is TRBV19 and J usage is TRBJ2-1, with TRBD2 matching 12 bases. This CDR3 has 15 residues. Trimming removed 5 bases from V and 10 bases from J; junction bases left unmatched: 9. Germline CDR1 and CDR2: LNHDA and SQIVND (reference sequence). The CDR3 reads CASSLGLAGFREQFF. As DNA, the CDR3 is TGTGCCAGTAGTTTGGGACTAGCGGGTTTTCGGGAGCAGTTCTTC.

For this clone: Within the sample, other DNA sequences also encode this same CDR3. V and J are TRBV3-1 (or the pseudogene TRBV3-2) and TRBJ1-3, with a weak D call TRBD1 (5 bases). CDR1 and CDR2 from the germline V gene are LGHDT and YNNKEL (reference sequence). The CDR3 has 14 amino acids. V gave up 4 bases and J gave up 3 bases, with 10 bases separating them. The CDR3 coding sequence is TGTGCCAGCAGCCCCGGGGGGAGTGGAAACACCATATATTTT. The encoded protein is CASSPGGSGNTIYF.

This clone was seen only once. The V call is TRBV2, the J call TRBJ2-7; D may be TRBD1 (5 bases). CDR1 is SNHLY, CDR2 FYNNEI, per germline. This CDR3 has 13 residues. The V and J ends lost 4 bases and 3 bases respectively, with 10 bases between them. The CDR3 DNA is TGTGCCAGCAGTGTTGGAAGGGGCTACGAGCAGTACTTC. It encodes CASSVGRGYEQYF.

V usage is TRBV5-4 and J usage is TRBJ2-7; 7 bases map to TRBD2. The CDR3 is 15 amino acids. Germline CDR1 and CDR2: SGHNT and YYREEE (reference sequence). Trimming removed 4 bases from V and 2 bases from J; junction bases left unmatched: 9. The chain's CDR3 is CASSKSGVDPYEQYF. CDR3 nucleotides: TGTGCCAGCAGCAAAAGCGGGGTGGATCCCTACGAGCAGTACTTC.

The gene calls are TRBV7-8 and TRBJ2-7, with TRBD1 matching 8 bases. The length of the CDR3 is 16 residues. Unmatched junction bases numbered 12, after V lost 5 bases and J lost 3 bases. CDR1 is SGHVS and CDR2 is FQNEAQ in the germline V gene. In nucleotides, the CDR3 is TGTGCCAGCAGCAATTCACCGGGACAGGCCAACTACGAGCAGTACTTC. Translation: CASSNSPGQANYEQYF.

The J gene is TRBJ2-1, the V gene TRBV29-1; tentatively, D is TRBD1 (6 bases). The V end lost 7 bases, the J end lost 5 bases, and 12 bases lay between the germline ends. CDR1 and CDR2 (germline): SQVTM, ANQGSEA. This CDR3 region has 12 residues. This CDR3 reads CSGTGYNNEQFF. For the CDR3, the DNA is TGCAGCGGTACAGGGTACAACAATGAGCAGTTCTTC.

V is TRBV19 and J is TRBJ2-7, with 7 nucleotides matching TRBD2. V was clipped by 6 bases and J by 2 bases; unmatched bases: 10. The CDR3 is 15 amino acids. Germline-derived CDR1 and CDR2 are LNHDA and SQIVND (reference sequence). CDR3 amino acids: CASSLTGTTPYEQYF. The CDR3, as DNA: TGTGCCAGTAGCCTAACCGGGACTACACCCTACGAGCAGTACTTC.

The CDR3 is CASSFGQGYGDGYTF. The CDR3 DNA reads TGTGCCAGCAGCTTTGGACAGGGGTATGGTGATGGCTACACCTTC. This rearrangement joins TRBV11-2 to TRBJ1-2; 9 nucleotides match TRBD1. The CDR3 totals 15 residues. CDR1 SGHAT and CDR2 FQNNGV come from the germline V gene. J gave up 6 bases and V 3 bases, and 8 bases lay outside the gene matches. Full variable domain (remainder filled in from reference TRBV11-2 and TRBJ1-2): EAGVAQSPRYKIIEKRQSVAFWCNPISGHATLYWYQQILGQGPKLLIQFQNNGVVDDSQLPKDRFSAERLKGVDSTLKIQPAKLEDSAVYLCASSFGQGYGDGYTFGSGTRLTVV.

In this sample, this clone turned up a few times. CDR3 DNA sequence: TGTGCCAGCAGCTTAAGGCCCCCAGCCAGCGGGAGAGATACCGGGGAGCTGTTTTTT. Encoded protein: CASSLRPPASGRDTGELFF. The chain recombines TRBV7-9 with TRBJ2-2, with 8 bases matching TRBD2. Germline trimming cut 2 bases from V and 5 bases from J; bases unmatched to any gene: 16. Germline CDR1 reads SEHNR; CDR2 reads FQNEAQ (reference sequence). The CDR3 contains 19 residues. The variable domain in full, with the rest retrieved from reference TRBV7-9 and TRBJ2-2, is DTGVSQNPRHKITKRGQNVTFRCDPISEHNRLYWYRQTLGQGPEFLTYFQNEAQLEKSRLLSDRFSAERPKGSFSTLEIQRTEQGDSAMYLCASSLRPPASGRDTGELFFGEGSRLTVL.

The CDR3 region is CASSQELVAGFTYEQYF. The DNA for the CDR3 is TGCGCCAGCAGCCAAGAATTGGTGGCGGGATTTACCTACGAGCAGTACTTC. The chain combines TRBV4-1 with TRBJ2-7, with D possibly matching TRBD2 (6 bases). Looked up from germline, CDR1 is MGHRA and CDR2 is YSYEKL. The CDR3 is 17 residues long. The V and J ends lost 0 bases and 2 bases respectively, with 17 bases between them.

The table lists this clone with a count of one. CDR3 amino acids: CASRGQGGTEAFF. CDR3 sequence (DNA): TGTGCCAGTCGGGGACAGGGGGGGACTGAAGCTTTCTTT. The chain employs TRBV18 and TRBJ1-1; 11 nucleotides match TRBD1. Germline V gives CDR1 KGHSH, CDR2 LQKENI. V lost 9 bases and J lost 5; bases outside the gene matches: 5. The CDR3 has 13 residues.

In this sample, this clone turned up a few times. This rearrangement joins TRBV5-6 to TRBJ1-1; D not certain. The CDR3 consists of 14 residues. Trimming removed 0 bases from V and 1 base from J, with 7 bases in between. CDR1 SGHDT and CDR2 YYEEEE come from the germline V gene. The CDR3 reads CASSLGRSNTEAFF. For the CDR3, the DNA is TGTGCCAGCAGCTTGGGTCGGTCGAACACTGAAGCTTTCTTT.